This TCR beta chain was captured by sequencing in a study of T cells in Graves' hyperthyroidism and ophthalmopathy (dated 2019 in TCRdb). Regarding the complete study: Peripheral blood was sampled at the time of initial diagnosis, prior to any treatment. Prospective prediction of ophthalmopathy was tested in an independent validation cohort consisting of 18 to 20 hyperthyroidism patients and approximately 16 patients who later progressed to ophthalmopathy. To identify distinguishing TCR V-J signatures, a discovery cohort of some 100 patients was used, comprising roughly 45 with Graves' ophthalmopathy and approximately 57 with stable Graves' hyperthyroidism. Thyroid tissue and blood T-cell repertoires from roughly 6 Graves' hyperthyroidism patients were also compared in the study. After blood sampling, hyperthyroidism patients were treated with methimazole at a starting dose of 30 mg daily, and ophthalmopathy patients were treated with high-dose intravenous methylprednisolone. The roughly 100 discovery patients were randomly divided into training and test sets at a 7:3 ratio. The paper describes TCR Vbeta CDR3 sequencing of about 140 peripheral blood samples, made up of around 41 ophthalmopathy patients, more than 70 hyperthyroidism patients and roughly 17 progressor patients. General study outcomes and caveats: Blood samples also contained most of the expanded thyroid clonotypes (frequency above 0.001), which suggests that blood repertoires may reflect thyroid immune responses. In validation, progression to ophthalmopathy was predicted by the model with about 70% sensitivity and 72.22% specificity, a median of approximately 6.5 months before onset. In cross-validation, a model built on a 13 V-J signature told ophthalmopathy apart from stable hyperthyroidism with about 90% sensitivity and around 81% specificity, and in testing the same model reached 80%/75%. Sample size was not statistically predetermined, and blinding of investigators to group allocation was not performed.

The TCR beta CDR3 regions were amplified from RNA transcripts. For the first round of RT-PCR on the TCR CDR3, the HTBI primer set was used together with the Qiagen OneStep RT-PCR kit. The libraries were constructed in a second round of multiplex PCR and then size-selected and purified. Sequencing of the libraries was done on an Illumina HiSeq2000 using paired-end 100 bp reads. The source study handled its data this way. SOAPnuke was used to process the raw data, with reads discarded if the reads contained adapters or uncalled bases, had a mean Phred below 15, or lacked an exact constant-primer or identifier match. High-quality paired reads were merged with COPE v1.2.5, and unique nucleotide sequences were defined as clonotypes. MiTCR v1.1 was used to align the clonotypes against IMGT TRBV, TRBD and TRBJ reference segments. Analysis was restricted to V-J combinations with a frequency above 0.0001, which covered 98% to 99.2% of repertoires. The TCS score was defined as the ratio of F50 (clonal expansion) to E x V (chaos), calculated using BLOSUM62-based TCRdist between CDR3 peptides within each V-J. Welch's t-statistics and random forest reduced roughly 530 V-J features to roughly 13, which were used in a naive Bayes classifier (R e1071). The similarity between thyroid and blood repertoires was quantified using the Morisita-Horn index. TCRdb reran the public reads through fastp at Q25 and MiXCR, keeping productive beta chains. Rows are combined by CDR3 protein, so each entry shows the most common genes and DNA. The V and J calls and clone size come from TCRdb's table, not from the authors' own analysis. This sample lists about 610,000 distinct CDR3 sequences; roughly 14% were detected once. The ten largest clones add up to about 3.9% of the sample.

In the ophthalmopathy patients, disease was moderately to severely active, with a Clinical Activity Score of 3 or more, a NOSPECS grade of 4 or more, and a duration of less than 3 months. Any patient with an uncontrolled infection, another autoimmune disease, pregnancy or lactation was excluded. Diagnoses were based on clinical symptoms, serum thyroxine and TRAb, thyroid ultrasound and orbital computed tomography. PBMCs were separated from approximately 10 ml of fresh peripheral blood using Ficoll-Paque density gradient centrifugation. Trizol reagent was used to extract total RNA, and RNA quality was then checked on an Agilent 2100 Bioanalyzer. A note on this clonotype: The antigen this receptor binds is unknown. No base quality values were provided; no much bigger clone lies one nucleotide off.

The V and J ends are trimmed by 6 bases and 4 bases, leaving 12 bases between them. Via the germline V gene, CDR1 is MDHEN and CDR2 SYDVKM. Spanning cysteine to phenylalanine, the CDR3 consists of 14 amino acids. The kept DNA is CDR3 alone, 42 bases in frame from the first base. The sequenced sample was blood. Recombination linked TRBV28 to TRBJ2-2; the best D guess is TRBD1, with 5 bases matching. This receptor was identified in a woman aged 40-49 years with Graves' ophthalmopathy. The CDR3 loop reads CASSPGSATGELFF. The DNA sequence is as follows: TGTGCCAGCAGCCCAGGGTCCGCCACCGGGGAGCTGTTTTTT.